The rows below give T cell receptor beta chains drawn from one sample of a study of cytomegalovirus exposure and HLA in healthy donors. TCRdb's copy holds only in-frame clones and misses some; the assay was immunoSEQ multiplex PCR. In the table there are approximately 150,000 clones, 65% to 80% of which are singletons. Sequencing used PBMCs. The receptors were gathered from a man aged 40-49 years in good health and CMV-seronegative. Each CDR3 is given with its conserved first and last residue. The D gene is left open where the match is weak. Size is omitted from some rows. Given values are once, few, many or a class for expanded clones.

j_call,clone_size,d_call,v_call,cdr3_length,cdr3_aa,cdr3_nt
TRBJ2-5,.,.,TRBV2,13,CASRETGEETQYF,TGTGCCAGCAGGGAGACAGGAGAAGAGACCCAGTACTTC
TRBJ2-3,once,.,TRBV6-1,15,CASSGLTPGPDTQYF,TGTGCCAGCAGCGGATTAACCCCAGGGCCAGATACGCAGTATTTT
TRBJ1-6,.,TRBD1,TRBV6-1,14,CASRAGTGNSPLHF,TGTGCCAGCAGGGCCGGGACAGGGAATTCACCCCTCCACTTT
TRBJ2-2,.,TRBD2,TRBV19,16,CASSERSGMPLGELFF,TGTGCCAGTAGTGAGCGTAGCGGGATGCCCCTGGGGGAGCTGTTTTTT
TRBJ1-1,few,TRBD1,TRBV5-1,14,CASSLTGGFTEAFF,TGCGCCAGCAGCTTGACAGGGGGCTTCACTGAAGCTTTCTTT
TRBJ2-3,.,.,TRBV5-1,19,CASSLIGQGKTGGTDTQYF,TGCGCCAGCAGCTTGATCGGGCAGGGAAAAACGGGGGGCACAGATACGCAGTATTTT
TRBJ2-1,.,.,TRBV7-6,16,CASSIRALRGYNEQFF,TGTGCCAGCAGCATTCGGGCCCTACGGGGATACAATGAGCAGTTCTTC
TRBJ2-3,.,.,TRBV5-1,16,CASSLEGGGGADTQYF,TGCGCCAGCAGCTTGGAAGGGGGGGGAGGCGCAGATACGCAGTATTTT
TRBJ2-7,.,.,TRBV27,17,CASSFRMPLVGSYEQYF,TGTGCCAGCAGTTTTCGTATGCCACTAGTTGGCTCCTACGAGCAGTACTTC
TRBJ2-5,.,.,TRBV7-6,16,CASSFRVSPTQETQYF,TGTGCCAGCAGCTTCAGGGTTAGCCCGACACAAGAGACCCAGTACTTC
TRBJ2-2,.,.,TRBV11-2,17,CASSPRSGVQLPGELFF,TGTGCCAGCAGCCCCCGATCGGGGGTGCAACTCCCCGGGGAGCTGTTTTTT
TRBJ2-5,few,TRBD2,TRBV29-1,14,CSVGGLGMGETQYF,TGCAGCGTCGGTGGACTAGGGATGGGCGAGACCCAGTACTTC
TRBJ2-7,.,.,TRBV6-5,14,CASSYSRYRASQYF,TGTGCCAGCAGTTACTCCCGATACAGGGCTTCGCAGTACTTC
TRBJ2-1,few,.,TRBV6-1,12,CASRPTGLVRFF,TGTGCCAGCAGACCGACAGGACTGGTCCGGTTCTTC
TRBJ1-3,.,TRBD1,TRBV27,13,CASSWGQGGTIYF,TGTGCCAGCAGTTGGGGACAGGGCGGCACCATATATTTT
TRBJ2-7,few,TRBD1,TRBV5-4,15,CASSNRGQGAREQYF,TGTGCCAGCAGCAACCGAGGACAGGGGGCGCGCGAGCAGTACTTC
TRBJ2-7,.,.,TRBV2,15,CASSPGLPVSYEQYF,TGTGCCAGCAGTCCGGGACTGCCCGTTTCCTACGAGCAGTACTTC
TRBJ1-1,.,.,TRBV6-1,13,CASSEVGASRAFF,TGTGCCAGCAGTGAGGTTGGGGCAAGTCGAGCTTTCTTT
TRBJ2-1,.,TRBD1,TRBV2,14,CASIGGQVYNEQFF,TGTGCCAGCATAGGGGGACAGGTCTACAATGAGCAGTTCTTC
TRBJ1-2,.,.,TRBV7-2,13,CASSLAPETVYTF,TGTGCCAGCAGCTTAGCCCCCGAAACAGTCTACACCTTC
TRBJ1-2,.,.,TRBV19,13,CASSGQLAYGYTF,TGTGCCAGTAGTGGACAGTTGGCCTATGGCTACACCTTC
TRBJ2-3,few,TRBD2,TRBV6-1,16,CASSEGSGSGRDTQYF,TGTGCCAGCAGTGAGGGTAGCGGGAGCGGTAGAGATACGCAGTATTTT
TRBJ1-1,once,.,TRBV10-3,13,CAITPGGRTEAFF,TGTGCCATCACTCCCGGGGGACGGACTGAAGCTTTCTTT
TRBJ1-5,.,.,TRBV4-3,15,CASSQRFQGGEPQHF,TGCGCCAGCAGCCAACGATTTCAGGGAGGGGAGCCCCAGCATTTT
TRBJ2-1,.,.,TRBV5-4,13,CASSLRDSNEQFF,TGTGCCAGCAGCTTGCGGGACTCCAATGAGCAGTTCTTC
TRBJ2-1,.,TRBD2,TRBV5-4,15,CASSLAGREGGEQFF,TGTGCCAGCAGCTTGGCGGGGCGGGAGGGCGGTGAGCAGTTCTTC
TRBJ1-1,.,TRBD1,TRBV28,14,CASSSGGGNTEAFF,TGTGCCAGCAGTTCAGGGGGCGGTAATACTGAAGCTTTCTTT
TRBJ1-1,.,TRBD1,TRBV28,13,CACTPGQRTEAFF,TGTGCCTGCACCCCGGGACAGCGAACTGAAGCTTTCTTT
TRBJ1-5,few,.,TRBV19,17,CASSKIQQSYSNQPQHF,TGTGCCAGTAGTAAAATTCAACAGTCTTATAGCAATCAGCCCCAGCATTTT
TRBJ2-7,.,.,TRBV2,15,CASRDVVDNPYEQYF,TGTGCCAGCAGGGATGTAGTTGACAATCCCTACGAGCAGTACTTC
TRBJ1-3,.,.,TRBV7-2,13,CASRGGSGNTIYF,TGTGCCAGCCGGGGGGGCTCTGGAAACACCATATATTTT
TRBJ2-2,.,.,TRBV7-2,16,CASSPDFPGRGGELFF,TGTGCCAGCAGCCCAGACTTTCCAGGTCGGGGCGGGGAGCTGTTTTTT
TRBJ2-3,.,.,TRBV7-7,13,CASSLASSDTQYF,TGTGCTAGCAGCTTGGCTAGCTCAGATACGCAGTATTTT
TRBJ2-7,.,TRBD2,TRBV5-6,15,CASSRLAGGTYEQYF,TGTGCCAGCAGCCGCCTAGCGGGAGGAACCTACGAGCAGTACTTC
TRBJ2-1,.,.,TRBV7-2,16,CASSLGGLAVYNEQFF,TGTGCCAGCAGCTTAGGTGGGCTAGCAGTTTACAATGAGCAGTTCTTC